This T cell receptor (beta chain) was captured in a study of cytomegalovirus exposure and HLA in healthy donors. Between the trimmed V and J ends, which lost 5 bases and 4 bases, there was a span of 17 bases. Per the germline V gene, CDR1 is SGHTA and CDR2 is FQGTGA. This CDR3 spans 16 amino acids. Researchers ran the PCR with 60 Vbeta and 13 Jbeta primers. The method was immunoSEQ multiplex PCR; TCRdb's version includes in-frame clones alone and lacks a portion of them. The sample consists of over 150,000 clones, approximately 76% of them appearing once. The sequence was collected from a woman between 18 and 29 years old in good health and CMV-seropositive. The J gene is TRBJ2-2, the V gene TRBV7-3, with D unresolved. The source material was PBMCs. The CDR3 bases are TGTGCCAGCAGCCTTGGGCCGCTACTCGGCACCGGGGAGCTGTTTTTT. Its translation is CASSLGPLLGTGELFF.